The 21 T cell receptor beta chains given below trace back to one sample, sequenced in a study of T cells in Graves' hyperthyroidism and ophthalmopathy. From RNA transcripts, TCR beta CDR3 regions were amplified. TCR CDR3 regions were first amplified by RT-PCR with HTBI primers. TCRdb itself ran the multiplex PCR reads through MiXCR, one entry per CDR3 protein. The sample contains about 380,000 distinct CDR3 sequences, about 14% of which appear only once. Sample: blood. The receptors come from a woman aged 25 to 45 with Graves' ophthalmopathy.

This clonotype was recorded many times. The chain recombines TRBV18 with TRBJ2-1, with 9 nucleotides matching TRBD2. This CDR3 contains 15 residues. The ends lost 3 bases at V and 8 bases at J; junction bases unmatched: 8. Per germline, CDR1 KGHSH and CDR2 LQKENI. CDR3 sequence reads: CASSPGSGGRDEQFF. The CDR3 coding sequence is TGTGCCAGCTCACCTGGTAGCGGGGGCCGCGATGAGCAGTTCTTC.

The V and J genes are TRBV18 and TRBJ2-3, with D possibly being TRBD1 or TRBD2 (5 bases each). This CDR3 is built from 16 residues. V was clipped by 5 bases and J by 2 bases, with 17 bases between them. Germline V gene lookup returns CDR1 KGHSH and CDR2 LQKENI. This CDR3 is CASSGVWDDSTDTQYF. The CDR3 DNA reads TGTGCCAGCTCAGGGGTTTGGGACGACTCCACAGATACGCAGTATTTT.

This clonotype was seen repeatedly, ten times or more. This chain joins TRBV10-3 and TRBJ1-1; no clear D. CDR1 ENHRY and CDR2 SYGVKD come from the germline V gene. The V and J ends lost 0 bases and 4 bases respectively, with 12 bases between them. The CDR3 consists of 15 residues. The CDR3 sequence: CAISESHLRGTEAFF. The CDR3 coding sequence is TGTGCCATCAGTGAGTCACATTTACGGGGCACTGAAGCTTTCTTT.

This clonotype was observed many times. The J gene is TRBJ2-7, the V gene TRBV27; possible D gene TRBD2, 7 bases. This CDR3 comprises 13 residues. V was pared by 7 bases and J by 0 bases, with 10 bases between. Per germline, CDR1 MNHEY and CDR2 SMNVEV (reference sequence). CDR3 bases: TGTGCCAGCATGGGGGGGGCCTCCTACGAGCAGTACTTC. Its protein is CASMGGASYEQYF.

The rearrangement uses TRBV5-1 and TRBJ2-1; D remains ambiguous. Germline V gives CDR1 SGHRS, CDR2 YFSETQ. V lost 0 bases and J lost 7, with 8 bases in between. The length of the CDR3 is 13 residues. The CDR3, as DNA: TGCGCCAGCAGCTTGGAGGTGGGGAATGAGCAGTTCTTC. Amino acids: CASSLEVGNEQFF.

This clonotype was picked up many times. This rearrangement joins TRBV3-1 to TRBJ2-3, with D unresolved. CDR1 and CDR2 from the germline V gene are LGHDT and YNNKEL (reference sequence). V lost 5 bases and J lost 4, with 7 bases in between. The CDR3 spans 12 residues. The CDR3 DNA sequence: TGTGCCAGCAGCAAGAGGTCAGATACGCAGTATTTT. Its translation is CASSKRSDTQYF.

The sample holds many counts of this clonotype. This chain links TRBV20-1 with TRBJ2-1, with D possibly called TRBD1 or TRBD2 (5 bases each). The CDR3 contains 15 residues. V was pared by 3 bases and J by 7 bases, with 19 bases between. CDR1 is DFQATT and CDR2 is SNEGSKA in the germline V gene (reference sequence). Here the CDR3 reads CSASLVSRGGNEQFF. The CDR3 nucleotides read TGCAGTGCTAGTCTCGTTAGCCGTGGGGGTAATGAGCAGTTCTTC.

This clonotype was counted ten times or more. The CDR3 region has the DNA TGCAGTGCAGAGACAGGGTATGGGGCTTTCTTT. It translates to CSAETGYGAFF. The V and J genes are TRBV20-1 and TRBJ1-1; 7 nucleotides align to TRBD1. Germline V gives CDR1 DFQATT, CDR2 SNEGSKA (reference sequence). The ends lost 6 bases at V and 11 bases at J; junction bases unmatched: 9. The CDR3 consists of 11 residues.

This clonotype came up many times. The chain joins TRBV3-1 to TRBJ2-7, with D perhaps matching TRBD1 (6 bases). Trimming removed 6 bases at V and 0 bases at J, with 9 bases between. Germline V gives CDR1 LGHDT, CDR2 YNNKEL (reference sequence). The CDR3 is 13 amino acids. CDR3 sequence reads: CASRSGDSYEQYF. The CDR3, as DNA: TGTGCCAGCAGGTCAGGGGACTCCTACGAGCAGTACTTC.

This clonotype was seen ten or more times. This chain connects TRBV7-2 to TRBJ1-2, with a possible D match to TRBD1 (5 bases). From germline, CDR1 is SGHTA and CDR2 FQGNSA. The CDR3 is 15 residues long. The V and J ends lost 2 bases and 3 bases respectively, with 13 bases between them. CDR3 sequence (DNA): TGTGCCAGCAGCTTATATGCAGGGCGGGACTATGGCTACACCTTC. Its translation: CASSLYAGRDYGYTF.

This clonotype was recorded a few times. A read error may account for a junction end that differs from germline. The chain links TRBV7-7 to TRBJ2-1; 8 positions match TRBD1. There are 15 residues in the CDR3. Germline loops: CDR1 SSHAT, CDR2 FNYEAQ (reference sequence). The CDR3 nucleotides read TGTGCTAGCAGCTCTCGACAGGGGTCCTACAATGAGCAGTTCTTC. Translating gives CASSSRQGSYNEQFF.

Many counts were recorded for this clonotype. Here the CDR3 reads CASSSLTVGGPPAQYF. In DNA form, the CDR3 reads TGTGCCAGCAGTTCCCTGACAGTTGGGGGACCACCTGCGCAGTATTTT. The rearrangement links TRBV12-3 or TRBV12-4 to TRBJ2-3; D might be TRBD1 or TRBD2, each matching 5 bases. CDR3 size: 16 residues. The V and J ends lost 4 bases and 10 bases respectively, with 24 bases between them.

This clonotype has at least ten counts. The chain is built from TRBV20-1 and TRBJ1-5; D is unresolved. The CDR3 is 15 residues long. V lost 2 bases and J 5 bases, leaving 16 bases between the germline ends. Germline values: CDR1 DFQATT, CDR2 SNEGSKA (reference sequence). CDR3: CSARFRSGWDQPQHF. CDR3 coding DNA: TGCAGTGCTAGATTCCGATCGGGGTGGGATCAGCCCCAGCATTTT.

There are a few counts of this clonotype. The genes are TRBV27 and TRBJ1-6; possible D gene TRBD1, 6 bases. V was pared by 5 bases and J by 1 base, with 21 bases between. Germline CDR1 MNHEY, CDR2 SMNVEV (reference sequence). CDR3 size: 19 residues. This CDR3 reads CASSPIFLGGLSYNSPLHF. The CDR3 DNA reads as TGTGCCAGCAGTCCGATATTCCTCGGGGGGCTGTCCTATAATTCACCCCTCCACTTT.

This clonotype was recorded at least ten times. The V and J genes are TRBV12-3 or TRBV12-4 and TRBJ1-6; 8 bases align to TRBD1. The CDR3 has 13 residues. The trim removed 6 bases at V and 6 bases at J, leaving 1 base unmatched. In DNA, the CDR3 is TGTGCCAGCAGCGGACAGGGTAATTCACCCCTCCACTTT. Translation: CASSGQGNSPLHF.

This clonotype was seen ten or more times. V gene TRBV20-1 combines with J gene TRBJ2-5, with 10 bases fitting TRBD2. The CDR3 extends over 16 amino acids. Germline V gives CDR1 DFQATT, CDR2 SNEGSKA (reference sequence). The V segment lost 3 bases and the J segment 0 bases; nucleotides outside the gene matches: 7. CDR3 DNA sequence: TGCAGTGCTAGGTGCCTAGCGGGGGCCCACCAAGAGACCCAGTACTTC. This encodes CSARCLAGAHQETQYF.

This clonotype has a count of ten or more. The chain couples TRBV5-1 to TRBJ2-3; maybe TRBD2 (6 bases). Germline lookup yields CDR1 SGHRS and CDR2 YFSETQ. The CDR3 covers 13 residues. The V end lost 0 bases, the J end lost 5 bases, and 7 bases lay between the germline ends. The CDR3 spells CASSLETRDTQYF. CDR3 nucleotide sequence: TGCGCCAGCAGCTTGGAGACTAGAGATACGCAGTATTTT.

This clonotype was detected many times. The V call is TRBV6-5, the J call TRBJ2-2, with D unresolved. Trimming pared 2 bases from V and 3 bases from J, leaving 10 bases between. The V gene's germline CDR1 is MNHEY and CDR2 SVGAGI. The length of the CDR3 is 15 residues. The CDR3 DNA sequence: TGTGCCAGCAGTTACATTAGGCAAGACACCGGGGAGCTGTTTTTT. This codes for CASSYIRQDTGELFF.

Ten or more counts support this clonotype. The chain recombines TRBV7-2 with TRBJ2-3; 14 positions match TRBD2. The length of the CDR3 is 20 residues. Trimming took 3 bases from V and 1 from J; bases not matched to a gene: 12. CDR1 is SGHTA, CDR2 FQGNSA, per germline. In nucleotides, the CDR3 is TGTGCCAGCAGCTTTCCCGGACTAGCGGGGGGACCTTCGGGCACAGATACGCAGTATTTT. It encodes CASSFPGLAGGPSGTDTQYF.

This clonotype appeared many times. V and J are TRBV29-1 and TRBJ2-3, with D uncertain. The CDR3 consists of 14 residues. Trimming shortened V by 1 base and J by 0 bases, and 8 bases separated the two germline ends. Looked up from germline, CDR1 is SQVTM and CDR2 is ANQGSEA. The CDR3 here is CSVEGAASTDTQYF. DNA of the CDR3: TGCAGCGTTGAAGGGGCTGCCAGCACAGATACGCAGTATTTT.

This clonotype was recorded at least ten times. The V and J genes are TRBV27 and TRBJ2-7, with D possibly being TRBD1 (6 bases). Trimming pared 6 bases from V and 4 bases from J, leaving 22 bases between. CDR1 and CDR2 (germline): MNHEY, SMNVEV (reference sequence). The length of the CDR3 is 16 residues. CDR3 sequence: CASSLTPDSILYEQYF. CDR3 in DNA: TGTGCCAGCAGCCTCACACCGGACAGCATCTTATACGAGCAGTACTTC.